The rows below give T cell receptor beta chains drawn from one sample of a study of T cell responses to AZD1222 COVID-19 vaccine. Sequenced by immunoSEQ multiplex PCR; TCRdb stores in-frame clones only, minus some. The data show approximately 110,000 clones, around 82% seen once. Sequencing was performed on peripheral blood, taken on day 0 of AZD1222 vaccination. The receptors were gathered from an adult in good health. CDR3s include the opening cysteine and the closing phenylalanine or tryptophan.

j_call	v_call	cdr3_aa
TRBJ1-2	TRBV9	CASSVTGRGGYTF
TRBJ1-2	TRBV29-1	CSVLERTGDYGYTF
TRBJ2-7	TRBV4-1	CASGHEAGSTYEQYF
TRBJ1-2	TRBV9	CASSADPRQGANYGYTF
TRBJ1-2	TRBV18	CASSQRGETGYGYTF
TRBJ2-7	TRBV30	CAWSVRTSASSYEQYF
TRBJ1-4	TRBV6-5	CASSYSYGDDEKLFF
TRBJ2-7	TRBV6-5	CASRILAGHYEQYF
TRBJ1-1	TRBV19	CASSIHVFTEAFF
TRBJ1-2	TRBV5-4	CASSLGTTYGYTF
TRBJ1-2	TRBV29-1	CSAAGQRNYGYTF
TRBJ2-3	TRBV9	CASSSSSGYTDTQYF
TRBJ1-1	TRBV19	CASSSTGGNTEAFF
TRBJ1-2	TRBV10-3	CAISEGEVVPNYGYTF
TRBJ2-7	TRBV9	CASSSLGQEQYF
TRBJ1-3	TRBV7-9	CASSFGQGAGNTIYF
TRBJ1-2	TRBV30	CAREVRDTNYGYTF
TRBJ2-2	TRBV7-8	CASGLDRLIGGELFF
TRBJ1-2	TRBV5-1	CASSSGQGYGYTF
TRBJ1-6	TRBV28	CASTHRGRVGSPLHF
TRBJ2-6	TRBV4-2	CASSQDLGGSSGANVLTF
TRBJ1-6	TRBV1	CTSSLGGRRYNSPLHF